Detailed here is one TCR beta chain. V lost 4 bases, J lost 3 bases, and 10 bases lay in between. CDR1 and CDR2 from the germline V gene are LGHNA and YNFKEQ. The CDR3 spans 13 residues. This specimen comes from a study of blood T cell repertoires in COVID-19. Study summary: PBMCs, B-cell-depleted T cells, or T cells provided the cDNA or gDNA that made up the material.

Those who participated ranged in age from roughly 18 to 95 years and resided in some 24 US areas. In the authors' methods: Estimation of nucleated cell counts was performed using reference gene primer amplification. Generated by immunoSEQ multiplex PCR, the TCRdb table keeps only in-frame clones and is missing some. Clonal size and the V and J genes are those of that table, whereas D and trimming came from the DNA. The sample holds 140,000 to 150,000 clones; roughly nine tenths are singletons and the top ten take about 4.1%. The gene calls are TRBV4-2 and TRBJ2-7; no clear D. Sequences were obtained from PBMCs or T cells enriched from blood (not recorded which). The receptor was isolated from a woman in her thirties or forties who had been exposed to COVID-19. CDR3 in amino acids: CASSPATLYEQYF. CDR3 coding DNA: TGTGCCAGCAGCCCTGCGACACTCTACGAGCAGTACTTC.